What follows describes a single T cell receptor beta chain. This sample was taken from a study of blood T cell repertoires in COVID-19. V gave up 5 bases and J gave up 2 bases; unmatched junction bases: 4. Germline assignment: CDR1 SEHNR and CDR2 FQNEAQ (reference sequence). The CDR3 extends over 15 amino acids. Sequencing was performed with immunoSEQ multiplex PCR; in TCRdb, only in-frame clones are kept and a portion is missing. The sample includes over 250,000 clones, about 89% of them seen just once. V and J are TRBV7-9 and TRBJ2-7, with 12 bases lining up with TRBD2. The sequencing input was PBMCs or T cells enriched from blood (not recorded which). The TCR originated in a woman aged 18-29 years who had recovered from COVID-19. CDR3 protein: CASSPWTSGAYEQYF. CDR3 DNA sequence: TGTGCCAGCAGCCCATGGACTAGCGGGGCCTACGAGCAGTACTTC.